A selection of T cell receptor beta chains follows, all from one sample in a study of control samples from healthy donors and cancer patients. Libraries were prepared by immunoSEQ multiplex PCR; TCRdb keeps only in-frame clonotypes and omits some of them. The sample table sets out roughly 190,000 clones. The sample taken for sequencing was blood. Source of these receptors: a woman in her twenties or thirties in good health. Each CDR3 is given with its conserved first and last residue. The order of the fields is D gene, V gene, J gene, CDR3 protein, CDR3 DNA. A D gene is named only where the DNA matches it firmly.

d_gene: TRBD1; v_gene: TRBV28; j_gene: TRBJ1-6; CDR3aa: CASRGRQGGNSPLHF; CDR3nt: TGTGCCAGCAGGGGCCGACAGGGTGGGAATTCACCCCTCCACTTT
d_gene: TRBD1; v_gene: TRBV7-9; j_gene: TRBJ1-5; CDR3aa: CATLGTGDNQPQHF; CDR3nt: TGTGCCACCCTAGGGACAGGGGACAATCAGCCCCAGCATTTT
d_gene: .; v_gene: TRBV6-4; j_gene: TRBJ1-1; CDR3aa: CARGFTGTTFF; CDR3nt: TGTGCCAGGGGGTTTACCGGGACGACTTTCTTT
d_gene: .; v_gene: TRBV7-9; j_gene: TRBJ2-7; CDR3aa: CASSSPLSGGRHEQYF; CDR3nt: TGTGCCAGCAGCTCTCCCCTCTCGGGGGGCCGTCACGAGCAGTACTTC
d_gene: .; v_gene: TRBV28; j_gene: TRBJ1-4; CDR3aa: CASSSSGGRDEKLFF; CDR3nt: TGTGCCAGCAGCTCCTCGGGGGGGCGAGATGAAAAACTGTTTTTT
d_gene: .; v_gene: TRBV7-3; j_gene: TRBJ2-1; CDR3aa: CASSLGGQQFF; CDR3nt: TGTGCCAGCAGCTTGGGGGGACAGCAGTTCTTC
d_gene: .; v_gene: TRBV4-3; j_gene: TRBJ2-3; CDR3aa: CASSPRWASTDTQYF; CDR3nt: TGCGCCAGCAGCCCAAGATGGGCCAGCACAGATACGCAGTATTTT
d_gene: .; v_gene: TRBV6-2/TRBV6-3; j_gene: TRBJ2-2; CDR3aa: CASSPTVDAGELFF; CDR3nt: TGTGCCAGCAGTCCCACGGTGGACGCCGGGGAGCTGTTTTTT
d_gene: .; v_gene: TRBV4-3; j_gene: TRBJ1-2; CDR3aa: CASSQAVGRGYGYTF; CDR3nt: TGCGCCAGCAGCCAAGCGGTCGGGAGGGGCTATGGCTACACCTTC
d_gene: .; v_gene: TRBV19; j_gene: TRBJ1-1; CDR3aa: CASWRTEAFF; CDR3nt: TGTGCCAGCTGGCGCACTGAAGCTTTCTTT
d_gene: TRBD2; v_gene: TRBV2; j_gene: TRBJ2-1; CDR3aa: CASFPPGGGVYNEQFF; CDR3nt: TGTGCCAGCTTCCCCCCGGGCGGGGGGGTCTACAATGAGCAGTTCTTC
d_gene: TRBD1; v_gene: TRBV6-5; j_gene: TRBJ1-1; CDR3aa: CASRSTGWDTEAFF; CDR3nt: TGTGCCAGCAGATCGACAGGGTGGGACACTGAAGCTTTCTTT
d_gene: TRBD1; v_gene: TRBV7-2; j_gene: TRBJ1-1; CDR3aa: CASSKNNRGVGTEAFF; CDR3nt: TGTGCCAGCAGCAAGAACAACAGGGGGGTGGGCACTGAAGCTTTCTTT
d_gene: TRBD2; v_gene: TRBV28; j_gene: TRBJ2-5; CDR3aa: CASSSSGGARETQYF; CDR3nt: TGTGCCAGCAGTTCCAGCGGGGGGGCCCGAGAGACCCAGTACTTC
d_gene: .; v_gene: TRBV7-9; j_gene: TRBJ2-1; CDR3aa: CASSLVQGERRVF; CDR3nt: TGTGCCAGCAGCTTAGTCCAAGGGGAAAGACGGGTCTTC
d_gene: TRBD1; v_gene: TRBV11-2; j_gene: TRBJ1-2; CDR3aa: CASSQDRGMHGYTF; CDR3nt: TGTGCCAGCAGCCAGGACAGGGGGATGCATGGCTACACCTTC
d_gene: TRBD1; v_gene: TRBV9; j_gene: TRBJ1-4; CDR3aa: CASSIWTGEGEKLFF; CDR3nt: TGTGCCAGCAGCATCTGGACAGGGGAGGGTGAAAAACTGTTTTTT
d_gene: .; v_gene: TRBV11-2; j_gene: TRBJ2-7; CDR3aa: CASSLEQQGSEQYF; CDR3nt: TGTGCCAGCAGCTTAGAACAGCAGGGGTCCGAGCAGTACTTC
d_gene: TRBD1; v_gene: TRBV10-1; j_gene: TRBJ1-4; CDR3aa: CASNPGQGQGKLFF; CDR3nt: TGCGCCAGCAACCCGGGACAGGGCCAAGGAAAACTGTTTTTT
d_gene: .; v_gene: TRBV6-2/TRBV6-3; j_gene: TRBJ1-1; CDR3aa: CASSPVPNTEAFF; CDR3nt: TGTGCCAGCAGTCCAGTGCCGAACACTGAAGCTTTCTTT
d_gene: TRBD1; v_gene: TRBV19; j_gene: TRBJ1-1; CDR3aa: CASRTGTVNTEAFF; CDR3nt: TGTGCCAGTAGAACCGGGACAGTGAACACTGAAGCTTTCTTT
d_gene: TRBD2; v_gene: TRBV3-1/TRBV3-2; j_gene: TRBJ2-3; CDR3aa: CASSQRWTSAPDTQYF; CDR3nt: TGTGCCAGCAGCCAAAGATGGACTAGCGCACCAGATACGCAGTATTTT
d_gene: .; v_gene: TRBV19; j_gene: TRBJ2-5; CDR3aa: CASSPRGLGGQETQYF; CDR3nt: TGTGCCAGTAGCCCGCGGGGTCTGGGGGGCCAAGAGACCCAGTACTTC
d_gene: TRBD1; v_gene: TRBV28; j_gene: TRBJ1-5; CDR3aa: CASRPQGPTNQPQHF; CDR3nt: TGTGCCAGCAGACCACAGGGGCCTACTAATCAGCCCCAGCATTTT
d_gene: .; v_gene: TRBV7-2; j_gene: TRBJ1-3; CDR3aa: CASSFSTGNTIYF; CDR3nt: TGTGCCAGCAGCTTCTCTACTGGAAACACCATATATTTT
d_gene: TRBD1; v_gene: TRBV28; j_gene: TRBJ1-2; CDR3aa: CASSRTGGPYGYTF; CDR3nt: TGTGCCAGCAGCCGGACAGGGGGCCCCTATGGCTACACCTTC
d_gene: TRBD1; v_gene: TRBV3-1/TRBV3-2; j_gene: TRBJ1-2; CDR3aa: CASSQVTGGGGYTF; CDR3nt: TGTGCCAGCAGCCAAGTGACAGGGGGCGGTGGCTACACCTTC
d_gene: TRBD1; v_gene: TRBV27; j_gene: TRBJ2-7; CDR3aa: CASSLGQGSYEQYF; CDR3nt: TGTGCCAGCAGTCTAGGACAGGGGTCCTACGAGCAGTACTTC
d_gene: TRBD1; v_gene: TRBV6-5; j_gene: TRBJ2-7; CDR3aa: CASSDRGSHEQYF; CDR3nt: TGTGCCAGCAGCGACAGGGGGTCCCACGAGCAGTACTTC
d_gene: .; v_gene: TRBV7-9; j_gene: TRBJ2-3; CDR3aa: CASSRGGATDTQYF; CDR3nt: TGTGCCAGCAGTAGGGGCGGGGCCACAGATACGCAGTATTTT
d_gene: .; v_gene: TRBV9; j_gene: TRBJ2-3; CDR3aa: CASSVGSGGSTDTQYF; CDR3nt: TGTGCCAGCAGCGTAGGAAGCGGCGGGAGCACAGATACGCAGTATTTT
d_gene: .; v_gene: TRBV9; j_gene: TRBJ1-3; CDR3aa: CASSVVGEGRLGNTIYF; CDR3nt: TGTGCCAGCAGCGTAGTCGGGGAGGGGCGACTTGGAAACACCATATATTTT
d_gene: TRBD1; v_gene: TRBV7-2; j_gene: TRBJ2-5; CDR3aa: CASSPGQGETQYF; CDR3nt: TGTGCCAGCAGCCCTGGACAGGGAGAGACCCAGTACTTC
d_gene: .; v_gene: TRBV4-1; j_gene: TRBJ2-1; CDR3aa: CASSHVRLNEQFF; CDR3nt: TGCGCCAGCAGCCACGTCAGATTAAACGAGCAGTTCTTC
d_gene: .; v_gene: TRBV5-1; j_gene: TRBJ1-1; CDR3aa: CASSKGRNTEAFF; CDR3nt: TGCGCCAGCAGTAAGGGCCGGAACACTGAAGCTTTCTTT
d_gene: .; v_gene: TRBV6-5; j_gene: TRBJ1-5; CDR3aa: CASRHRGNQPQHF; CDR3nt: TGTGCCAGCAGGCACAGGGGCAATCAGCCCCAGCATTTT
d_gene: .; v_gene: TRBV7-9; j_gene: TRBJ1-6; CDR3aa: CASSSANSPLHF; CDR3nt: TGTGCCAGCAGCTCGGCGAATTCACCCCTCCACTTT
d_gene: .; v_gene: TRBV11-1; j_gene: TRBJ2-1; CDR3aa: CASSRPIRYNEQFF; CDR3nt: TGTGCCAGCAGCCGTCCAATAAGATACAATGAGCAGTTCTTC
d_gene: .; v_gene: TRBV7-9; j_gene: TRBJ2-1; CDR3aa: CASRRVQSNGYNEQFF; CDR3nt: TGTGCCAGCAGGCGCGTTCAGTCAAATGGCTACAATGAGCAGTTCTTC
d_gene: .; v_gene: TRBV6-5; j_gene: TRBJ1-1; CDR3aa: CASNVWGLNTEAFF; CDR3nt: TGTGCCAGCAATGTTTGGGGTTTGAACACTGAAGCTTTCTTT
d_gene: .; v_gene: TRBV6-1; j_gene: TRBJ2-3; CDR3aa: CASSERGPTSTDTQYF; CDR3nt: TGTGCCAGCAGTGAACGGGGCCCCACTAGCACAGATACGCAGTATTTT
d_gene: .; v_gene: TRBV6-5; j_gene: TRBJ1-6; CDR3aa: CASSYFGRDSPLHF; CDR3nt: TGTGCCAGCAGTTACTTCGGCCGGGATTCACCCCTCCACTTT
d_gene: TRBD1; v_gene: TRBV9; j_gene: TRBJ1-2; CDR3aa: CASSPRIPGQGASGYTF; CDR3nt: TGTGCCAGCAGCCCTCGAATCCCGGGACAGGGGGCTTCTGGCTACACCTTC